The source of this T cell receptor (beta chain) is a study of blood T cell repertoires in COVID-19. This CDR3 spans 14 amino acids. V lost 1 base, J lost 5 bases, and 11 bases lay in between. CDR1 and CDR2 from the germline V gene are LNHNV and YYDKDF (reference sequence). The repertoire was sequenced with immunoSEQ multiplex PCR; TCRdb's copy has only in-frame clones and lacks some. The sample carries about 260,000 clones, more than 90% recorded once. Material: peripheral blood. The J gene is TRBJ1-1, the V gene TRBV15, with D possibly TRBD1 on 5 matching bases. The receptor's source is a person between 18 and 35 years old with COVID-19, enrolled during active disease. The CDR3 reads CATSRVAGRTEAFF. CDR3 sequence (DNA): TGTGCCACCAGCAGAGTCGCAGGGAGGACTGAAGCTTTCTTT.